This TCR beta chain was sequenced during a study of CD8 T cells in ankylosing spondylitis. TCRdb used MiXCR to reprocess the 5' RACE reads, holding one entry per CDR3 protein. Among a few hundred thousand distinct CDR3 sequences listed, less than 25% were seen once. Study-wide points: Reported data indicate significant enrichment of disease-linked clones within matched ankylosing spondylitis synovial fluid.

V dropped 8 bases and J dropped 2; count of bases not matched to a gene: 3. Germline CDR1 reads MNHNY; CDR2 reads SVGAGI (reference sequence). CDR3 length: 12 residues. This clonotype was picked up a small number of times. Its antigen remains unknown. The chain uses TRBV6-6 and TRBJ2-7, with 7 bases fitting TRBD1. The receptor comes from a female donor with ankylosing spondylitis or in good health (not recorded which). Input material: blood, either unsorted or a sorted T cell fraction (not recorded which). In DNA form, the CDR3 reads TGTGCCAGCGGACAGGTAGCCTACGAGCAGTACTTC. Amino acid sequence: CASGQVAYEQYF.